What follows is one T cell receptor beta chain and its context. The CDR3 sequence is 14 residues long. CDR1 LNHDA and CDR2 SQIVND come from the germline V gene (reference sequence). Trimming took off 3 bases at V and 6 bases at J, with 14 bases between the two ends. This entry comes from a study of blood T cell repertoires in COVID-19. TCRdb's copy holds only in-frame clones and misses some; the assay was immunoSEQ multiplex PCR. The data contain roughly 120,000 clones, 85% to 90% of them singletons. This chain links TRBV19 with TRBJ1-1; weak D call: TRBD1 (5 bases). Sequenced material: peripheral blood. The clonotype comes from a woman between 65 and 79 years old with acute or convalescent COVID-19. CDR3 nucleotides: TGTGCCAGTAGTATTAGGCAGGGAAAAGCTGAAGCTTTCTTT. It specifies CASSIRQGKAEAFF.